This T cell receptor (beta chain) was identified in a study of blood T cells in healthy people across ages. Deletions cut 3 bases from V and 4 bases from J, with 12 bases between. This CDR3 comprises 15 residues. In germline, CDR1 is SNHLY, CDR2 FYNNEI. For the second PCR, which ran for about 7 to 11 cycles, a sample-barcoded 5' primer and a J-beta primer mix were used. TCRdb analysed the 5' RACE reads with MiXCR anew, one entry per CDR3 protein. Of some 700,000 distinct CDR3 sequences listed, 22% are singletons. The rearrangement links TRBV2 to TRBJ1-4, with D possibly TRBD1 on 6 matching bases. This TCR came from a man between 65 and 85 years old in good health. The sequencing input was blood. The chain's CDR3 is CASSDLGTINEKLFF. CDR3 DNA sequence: TGTGCCAGCAGTGATCTCGGGACAATTAATGAAAAACTGTTTTTT.